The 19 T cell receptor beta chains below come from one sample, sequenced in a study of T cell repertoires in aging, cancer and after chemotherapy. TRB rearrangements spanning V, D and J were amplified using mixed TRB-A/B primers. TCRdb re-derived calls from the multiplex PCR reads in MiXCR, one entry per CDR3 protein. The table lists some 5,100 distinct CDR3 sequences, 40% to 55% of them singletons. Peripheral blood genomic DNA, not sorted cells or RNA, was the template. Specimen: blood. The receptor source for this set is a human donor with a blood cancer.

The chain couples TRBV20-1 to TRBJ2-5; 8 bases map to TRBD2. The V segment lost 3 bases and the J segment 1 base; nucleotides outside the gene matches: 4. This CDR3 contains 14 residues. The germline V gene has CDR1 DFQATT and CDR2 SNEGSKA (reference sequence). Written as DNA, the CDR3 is TGCAGTGCTAGCGTAGGACTAGCCCAAGAGACCCAGTACTTC. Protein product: CSASVGLAQETQYF.

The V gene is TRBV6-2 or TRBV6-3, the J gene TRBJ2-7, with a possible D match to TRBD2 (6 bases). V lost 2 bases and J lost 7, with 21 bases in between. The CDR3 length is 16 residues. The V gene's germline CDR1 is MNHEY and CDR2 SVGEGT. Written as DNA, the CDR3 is TGTGCCAGCAGTTACCCGCTGGGGCAGGGCCGGGGGGAGCAGTACTTC. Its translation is CASSYPLGQGRGEQYF.

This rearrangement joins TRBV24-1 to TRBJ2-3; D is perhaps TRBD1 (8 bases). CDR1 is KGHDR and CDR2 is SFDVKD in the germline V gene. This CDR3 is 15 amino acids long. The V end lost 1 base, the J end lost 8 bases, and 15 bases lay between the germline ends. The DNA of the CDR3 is TGTGCCACCAGTGATTTCGCAGGGGGCGGGAGTACGCAGTATTTT. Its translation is CATSDFAGGGSTQYF.

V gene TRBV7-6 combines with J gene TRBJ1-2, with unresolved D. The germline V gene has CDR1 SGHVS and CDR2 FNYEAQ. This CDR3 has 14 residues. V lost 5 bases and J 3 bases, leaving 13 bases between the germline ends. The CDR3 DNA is TGTGCCAGCAGCCTTAGTAGGGAAGACTATGGCTACACCTTC. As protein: CASSLSREDYGYTF.

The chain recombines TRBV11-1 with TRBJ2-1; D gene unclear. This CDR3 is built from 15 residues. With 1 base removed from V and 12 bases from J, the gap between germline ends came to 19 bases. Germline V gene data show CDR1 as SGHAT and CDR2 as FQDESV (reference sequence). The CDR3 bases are TGTGCCAGCAGCTTAGAGGTTAACACGGCTGGTGGGCAGTTCTTC. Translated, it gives CASSLEVNTAGGQFF.

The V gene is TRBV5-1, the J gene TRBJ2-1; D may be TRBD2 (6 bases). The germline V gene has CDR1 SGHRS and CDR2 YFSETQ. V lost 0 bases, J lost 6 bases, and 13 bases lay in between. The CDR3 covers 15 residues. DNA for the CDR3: TGCGCCAGCAGCTTGGGCGGGGCGGGTCTCAATGAGCAGTTCTTC. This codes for CASSLGGAGLNEQFF.

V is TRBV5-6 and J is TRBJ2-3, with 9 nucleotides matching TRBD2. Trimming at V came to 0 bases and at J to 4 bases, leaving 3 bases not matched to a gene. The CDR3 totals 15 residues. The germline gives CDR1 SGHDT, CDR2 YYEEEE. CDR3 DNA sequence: TGTGCCAGCAGCTTGGTCGCTAGCGGGGCAGATACGCAGTATTTT. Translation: CASSLVASGADTQYF.

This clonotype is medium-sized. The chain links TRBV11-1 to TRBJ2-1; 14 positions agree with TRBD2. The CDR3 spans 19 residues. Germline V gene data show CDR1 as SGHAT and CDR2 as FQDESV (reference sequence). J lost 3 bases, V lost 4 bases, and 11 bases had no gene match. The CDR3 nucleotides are TGTGCCAGCAGCTCCACACGGGGACTAGCGGGAGTTGGCTACAATGAGCAGTTCTTC. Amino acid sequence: CASSSTRGLAGVGYNEQFF.

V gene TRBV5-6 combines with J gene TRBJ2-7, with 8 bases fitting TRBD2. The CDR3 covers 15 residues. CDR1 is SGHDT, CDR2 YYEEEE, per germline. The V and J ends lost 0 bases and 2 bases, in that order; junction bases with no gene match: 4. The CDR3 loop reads CASSLVDSGAYEQYF. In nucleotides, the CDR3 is TGTGCCAGCAGCTTGGTGGATAGCGGGGCCTACGAGCAGTACTTC.

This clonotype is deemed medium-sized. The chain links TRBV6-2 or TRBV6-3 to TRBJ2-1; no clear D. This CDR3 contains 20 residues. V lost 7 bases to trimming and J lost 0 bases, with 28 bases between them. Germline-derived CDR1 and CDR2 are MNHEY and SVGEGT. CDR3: CASTTEELDPSPLSYNEQFF. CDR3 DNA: TGTGCCAGCACAACCGAGGAACTGGATCCATCCCCTCTCTCCTACAATGAGCAGTTCTTC.

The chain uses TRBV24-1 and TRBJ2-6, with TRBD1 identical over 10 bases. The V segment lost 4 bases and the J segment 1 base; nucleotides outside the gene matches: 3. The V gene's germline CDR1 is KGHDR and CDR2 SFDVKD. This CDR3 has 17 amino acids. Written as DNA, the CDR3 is TGTGCCACCAGTGAAGGGACAGGGGATTCTGGGGCCAACGTCCTGACTTTC. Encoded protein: CATSEGTGDSGANVLTF.

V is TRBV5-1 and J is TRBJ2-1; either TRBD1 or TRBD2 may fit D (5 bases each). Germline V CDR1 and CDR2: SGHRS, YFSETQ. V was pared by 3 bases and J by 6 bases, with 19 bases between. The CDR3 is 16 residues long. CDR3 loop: CASSSGLGTMGNEQFF. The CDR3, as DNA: TGCGCCAGCAGCTCGGGGCTCGGGACGATGGGCAATGAGCAGTTCTTC.

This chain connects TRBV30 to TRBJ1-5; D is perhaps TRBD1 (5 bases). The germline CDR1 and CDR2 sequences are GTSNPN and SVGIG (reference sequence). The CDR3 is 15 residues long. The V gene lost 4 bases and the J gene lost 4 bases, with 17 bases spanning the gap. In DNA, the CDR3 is TGTGCCTGGACGCGAAAGGGGCAGAATAATCAGCCCCAGCATTTT. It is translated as CAWTRKGQNNQPQHF.

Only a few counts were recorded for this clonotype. The CDR3 loop is CAYDFGGYGYTF. The CDR3 nucleotides read TGTGCCTACGATTTTGGGGGGTATGGCTACACCTTC. This chain connects TRBV30 to TRBJ1-2; D perhaps matches TRBD1 (5 bases). CDR3 size: 12 residues. V was cut by 7 bases and J by 5 bases, with 14 bases left in between. CDR1 is GTSNPN, CDR2 SVGIG, per germline (reference sequence). Based on the CDR3 plus reference TRBV30 and TRBJ1-2, the full variable domain is SQTIHQWPATLVQPVGSPLSLECTVEGTSNPNLYWYRQAAGRGLQLLFYSVGIGQISSEVPQNLSASRPQDRQFILSSKKLLLSDSGFYLCAYDFGGYGYTFGSGTRLTVV.

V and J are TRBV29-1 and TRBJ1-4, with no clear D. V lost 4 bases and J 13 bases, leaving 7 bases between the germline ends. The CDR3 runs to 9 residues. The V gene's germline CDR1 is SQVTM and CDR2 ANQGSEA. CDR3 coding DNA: TGCAGCGTTGTCAGGACACTGTTTTTT. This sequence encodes CSVVRTLFF.

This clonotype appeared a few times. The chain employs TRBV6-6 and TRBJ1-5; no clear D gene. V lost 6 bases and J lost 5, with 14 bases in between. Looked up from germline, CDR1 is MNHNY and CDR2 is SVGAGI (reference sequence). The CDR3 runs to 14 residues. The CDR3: CASSPEGRYQPQHF. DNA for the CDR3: TGTGCCAGCAGCCCAGAGGGTAGATATCAGCCCCAGCATTTT.

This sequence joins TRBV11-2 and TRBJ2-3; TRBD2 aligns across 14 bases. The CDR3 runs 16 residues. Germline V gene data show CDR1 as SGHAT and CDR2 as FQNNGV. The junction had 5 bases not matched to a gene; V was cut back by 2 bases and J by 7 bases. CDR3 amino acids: CASSLRTSGGIHTQYF. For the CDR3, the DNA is TGTGCCAGCAGCTTACGGACTAGCGGGGGGATACATACGCAGTATTTT.

Here the CDR3 DNA reads TGTGCCAGCAGCTTACGATTACCCACTGCGAGGGCAGATACGCAGTATTTT. It codes for CASSLRLPTARADTQYF. The V gene is TRBV7-2, the J gene TRBJ2-3; D possibly corresponds to TRBD2 (5 bases). V dropped 2 bases and J dropped 4 bases, with 19 bases sitting between them. Per the germline V gene, CDR1 is SGHTA and CDR2 is FQGNSA. This CDR3 has 17 amino acids.

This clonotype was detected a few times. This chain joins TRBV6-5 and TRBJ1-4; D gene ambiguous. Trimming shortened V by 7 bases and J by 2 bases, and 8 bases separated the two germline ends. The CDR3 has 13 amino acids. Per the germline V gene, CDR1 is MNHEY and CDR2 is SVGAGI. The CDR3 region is CASKGRTNEKLFF. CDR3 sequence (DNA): TGTGCCAGCAAGGGTAGGACTAATGAAAAACTGTTTTTT.